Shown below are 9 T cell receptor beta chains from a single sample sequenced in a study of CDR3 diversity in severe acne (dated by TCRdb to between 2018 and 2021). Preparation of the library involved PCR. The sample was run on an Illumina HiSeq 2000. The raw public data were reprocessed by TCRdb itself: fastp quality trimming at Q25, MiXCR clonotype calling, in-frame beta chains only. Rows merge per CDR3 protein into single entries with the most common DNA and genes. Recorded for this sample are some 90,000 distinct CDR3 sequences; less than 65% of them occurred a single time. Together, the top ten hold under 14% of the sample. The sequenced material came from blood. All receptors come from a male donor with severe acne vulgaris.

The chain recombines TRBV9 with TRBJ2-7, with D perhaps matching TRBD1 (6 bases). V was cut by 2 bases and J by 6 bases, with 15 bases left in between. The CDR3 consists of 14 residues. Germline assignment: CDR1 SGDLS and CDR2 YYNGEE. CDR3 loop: CASSVSQGFSEQYF. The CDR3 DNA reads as TGTGCCAGCAGCGTTTCCCAGGGGTTCTCCGAGCAGTACTTC.

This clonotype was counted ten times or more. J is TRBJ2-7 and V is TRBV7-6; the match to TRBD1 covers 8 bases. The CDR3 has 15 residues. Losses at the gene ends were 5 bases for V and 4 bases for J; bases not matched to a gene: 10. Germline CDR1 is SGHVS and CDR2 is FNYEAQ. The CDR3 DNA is TGTGCCAGCAGCAATAGGGCAGGGGGCGCGTACGAGCAGTACGTC. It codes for CASSNRAGGAYEQYV.

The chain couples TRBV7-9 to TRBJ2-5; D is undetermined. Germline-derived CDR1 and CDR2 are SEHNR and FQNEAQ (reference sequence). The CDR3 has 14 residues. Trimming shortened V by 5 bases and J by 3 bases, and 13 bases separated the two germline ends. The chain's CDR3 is CASSQDFVEETQYF. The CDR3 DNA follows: TGTGCCAGCAGCCAAGATTTCGTAGAAGAGACCCAGTACTTC.

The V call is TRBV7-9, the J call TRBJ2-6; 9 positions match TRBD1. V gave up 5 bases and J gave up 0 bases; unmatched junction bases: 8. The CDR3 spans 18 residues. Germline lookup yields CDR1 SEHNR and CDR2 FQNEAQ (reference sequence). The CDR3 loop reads CASSGTGTGTSGANVLTF. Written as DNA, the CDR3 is TGTGCCAGCAGCGGAACCGGGACAGGGACCTCTGGGGCCAACGTCCTGACTTTC.

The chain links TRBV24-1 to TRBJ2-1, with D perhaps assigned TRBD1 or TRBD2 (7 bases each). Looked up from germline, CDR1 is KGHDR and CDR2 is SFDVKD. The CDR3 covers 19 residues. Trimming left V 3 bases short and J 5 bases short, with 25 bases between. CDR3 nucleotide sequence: TGTGCCACCAGTGATCTGGGCAGGGGGAGGGCCGTCGTTGACAATGAGCAGTTCTTC. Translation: CATSDLGRGRAVVDNEQFF.

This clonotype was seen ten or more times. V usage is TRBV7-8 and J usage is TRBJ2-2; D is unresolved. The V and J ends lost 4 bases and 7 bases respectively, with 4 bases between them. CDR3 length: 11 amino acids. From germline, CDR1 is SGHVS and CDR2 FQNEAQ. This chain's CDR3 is CASSSIGELFF. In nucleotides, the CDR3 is TGTGCCAGCAGCTCGATCGGGGAGCTGTTTTTT.

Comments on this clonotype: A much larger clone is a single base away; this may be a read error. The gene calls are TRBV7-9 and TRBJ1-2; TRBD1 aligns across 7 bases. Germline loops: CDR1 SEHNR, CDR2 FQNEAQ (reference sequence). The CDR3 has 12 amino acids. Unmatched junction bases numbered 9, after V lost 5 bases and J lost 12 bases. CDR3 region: CASSPTGDRHTF. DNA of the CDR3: TGTGCCAGCAGCCCCACAGGGGATCGCCACACCTTC.

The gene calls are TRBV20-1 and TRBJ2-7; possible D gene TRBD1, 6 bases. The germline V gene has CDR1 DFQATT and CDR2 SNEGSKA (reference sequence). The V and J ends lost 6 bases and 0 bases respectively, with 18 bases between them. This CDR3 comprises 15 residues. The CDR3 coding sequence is TGCAGTGCCCGAGGCGCAGGGGAAAGCTCCTACGAGCAGTACTTC. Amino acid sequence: CSARGAGESSYEQYF.

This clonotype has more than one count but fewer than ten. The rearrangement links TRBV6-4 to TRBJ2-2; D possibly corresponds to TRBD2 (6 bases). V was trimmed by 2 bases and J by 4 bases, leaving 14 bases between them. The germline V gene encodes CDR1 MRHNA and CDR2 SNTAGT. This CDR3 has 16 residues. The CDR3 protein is CASSDRAGGITGELFF. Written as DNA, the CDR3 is TGTGCCAGCAGTGACAGAGCGGGTGGCATCACCGGGGAGCTGTTTTTT.